This T cell receptor (beta chain) was sequenced for a study of cytomegalovirus exposure and HLA in healthy donors (dated by TCRdb to 2016 to 2017). About the full investigation: According to a later analysis, the approximately 130 validation repertoires were produced on the same platform as the 666 repertoires of the first cohort. A separate validation cohort of over a hundred different subjects was used in addition to the roughly 670-subject first cohort. The aim of the study was to test whether cataloging public T cell receptors could identify signatures of past pathogen exposure. To predict cytomegalovirus infection status, the study brought together high-throughput TCR immunosequencing, statistical association of individual TCRs with disease status, and machine learning.

A note on this clone: Its cognate antigen has yet to be identified. Base qualities are not provided; no much larger clone lies one nucleotide away.

The investigation overall reported the following: The authors suggested that the approach could potentially be extended to other disease states and immunological phenotypes. Of the cluster scores, roughly 95% were above 0 in a later analysis, which found that TCRs clustered in the first cohort also tended to co-occur in the 95 to 150 validation repertoires. All 120 or so repertoires were used to score co-occurrence in the validation cohort in a later analysis, because that analysis had no HLA typing for the cohort. In vitro tests confirmed that a few of the cytomegalovirus-associated TCR beta chains recognize cytomegalovirus antigens. Cytomegalovirus status was reported to be diagnosed by the classifier with high specificity and sensitivity in both the original and validation cohorts. In the study, around 160 TCR beta chains were listed as associated with cytomegalovirus. Most TCR sequences were seen in very few donors, while some public TCRs were found in many individuals.

The donors belonged to the validation cohort of roughly 120 subjects, which was separate from the approximately 700-subject first cohort. Library preparation employed the immunoSEQ multiplex PCR assay. In the authors' own workflow: To diagnose cytomegalovirus status from the catalog of TCR beta chain sequences, a statistical classification framework was built. TCRdb took this table from immuneACCESS and kept in-frame rearrangements with V and J called. Such tables lack part of the clones; where checked against another copy, unresolved V genes explain under half of the gap, and the rest is unexplained. V, J and clone size are taken as reported in that table, and D and trimming were inferred from the DNA itself. The sample table records over 200,000 clones; around 91% of these occur just once. Jointly, the top ten make up approximately 0.34% of the sample. Germline trimming amounts to 1 base on V and 6 bases on J, with 11 as the count of junction bases outside the gene matches. The germline V gene provides CDR1 LGHNT and CDR2 FRNRAP. Counted from cysteine to phenylalanine, this CDR3 has 16 amino acids. The sequence is cut down to CDR3 DNA, 48 bases in frame from base 1.

Rearrangement joined TRBV12-5 to TRBJ1-1; the central 7 bases match TRBD1. The clonotype originates from a woman aged 18-29 years in good health and CMV-seronegative. Sequencing was performed on PBMCs. The bases read TGTGCTAGTGGTTTGGCCGCCGGGACAGCTATCCCTGAAGCTTTCTTT. Protein translation: CASGLAAGTAIPEAFF.